The rows below give T cell receptor beta chains drawn from one sample of a study of blood T cell repertoires in COVID-19. TCRdb's copy holds only in-frame clones and misses some; the assay was immunoSEQ multiplex PCR. The sample gives about 86,000 clones, about 87% of which show up once; about 1.2% is in the top ten. Sequencing was done on a sample of peripheral blood. The receptors originated from a human donor in a cohort sampled during active COVID-19. CDR3s include the opening cysteine and the closing phenylalanine or tryptophan. A D gene is named only where the DNA matches it firmly. Size values are once, few and many counts, or a class for expanded clones, and some rows have none.

>TRBD1|NA|TRBV12-3/TRBV12-4|TRBJ2-1
CASSFTGDNEQFF
TGTGCCAGCAGTTTTACAGGGGACAATGAGCAGTTCTTC
>NA|NA|TRBV4-1|TRBJ2-2
CASSQDKRDTGELFF
TGCGCCAGCAGCCAAGATAAGCGGGACACCGGGGAGCTGTTTTTT
>TRBD2|many|TRBV3-1/TRBV3-2|TRBJ2-1
CASSQGAGVGKNEQFF
TGTGCCAGCAGCCAAGGGGCGGGAGTCGGCAAGAATGAGCAGTTCTTC
>TRBD2|few|TRBV6-5|TRBJ2-1
CASSSDGGGVRGEQFF
TGTGCCAGCAGTTCGGACGGCGGGGGGGTACGAGGGGAGCAGTTCTTC
>TRBD1|few|TRBV27|TRBJ2-5
CASSLSGTVRAETQYF
TGTGCCAGCAGTCTCTCCGGGACAGTTCGGGCGGAGACCCAGTACTTC
>TRBD2|NA|TRBV7-9|TRBJ2-7
CASSLALAGGEQYF
TGTGCCAGCAGCTTAGCACTAGCGGGAGGCGAGCAGTACTTC
>TRBD1|NA|TRBV30|TRBJ2-7
CAWSWTGASYEQYF
TGTGCCTGGAGTTGGACAGGGGCCTCCTACGAGCAGTACTTC
>NA|NA|TRBV27|TRBJ2-1
CASRAIGTNPTSDEQFF
TGTGCCAGCAGAGCCATAGGGACAAATCCCACGTCGGATGAGCAGTTCTTC
>TRBD2|NA|TRBV10-1|TRBJ2-3
CASSEGLAGTDTQYF
TGCGCCAGCAGTGAGGGACTAGCGGGCACAGATACGCAGTATTTT
>NA|few|TRBV3-1/TRBV3-2|TRBJ2-3
CASSQSGKDTQYF
TGTGCCAGCAGCCAGTCCGGGAAAGATACGCAGTATTTT
>TRBD2|NA|TRBV5-4|TRBJ2-3
CASSLGSGSTDTQYF
TGTGCCAGCAGCTTGGGTAGCGGGAGCACAGATACGCAGTATTTT
>NA|NA|TRBV7-2|TRBJ1-1
CASSLGGVAFQAFF
TGTGCCAGCAGCTTAGGGGGCGTAGCTTTTCAAGCTTTCTTT
>TRBD1|NA|TRBV6-1|TRBJ2-7
CASSEADRGLAYEQYF
TGTGCCAGCAGTGAAGCAGACAGGGGTCTGGCCTACGAGCAGTACTTC
>NA|NA|TRBV2|TRBJ1-6
CAGSEGPPGDSPLHF
TGTGCCGGCAGTGAAGGACCTCCCGGGGATTCACCCCTCCACTTT
>NA|NA|TRBV5-5|TRBJ2-2
CASSLLRGDTGELFF
TGTGCCAGCAGCTTGCTCAGGGGAGACACCGGGGAGCTGTTTTTT
>TRBD2|NA|TRBV27|TRBJ2-3
CASSLGAGGPRTQYF
TGTGCCAGCAGTTTAGGAGCGGGAGGGCCTCGAACGCAGTATTTT
>TRBD2|NA|TRBV9|TRBJ2-7
CASSAVVAGAAYEQYF
TGTGCCAGCAGCGCAGTCGTAGCGGGGGCCGCCTACGAGCAGTACTTC
>TRBD1|NA|TRBV5-6|TRBJ1-6
CASSSLGQEYNSPLHF
TGTGCCAGCAGCTCACTCGGACAGGAGTATAATTCACCCCTCCACTTT
>NA|NA|TRBV5-1|TRBJ1-1
CALNTGTMNTEAFF
TGCGCCCTTAATACAGGGACCATGAACACTGAAGCTTTCTTT
>NA|NA|TRBV6-4|TRBJ1-2
CASSDGGGGYGYTF
TGTGCCAGCAGTGACGGGGGGGGCGGCTATGGCTACACCTTC
>NA|few|TRBV10-3|TRBJ1-2
CAIRIQGTLDYGYTF
TGTGCCATCAGGATTCAGGGGACCCTCGACTATGGCTACACCTTC
>NA|NA|TRBV24-1|TRBJ2-7
CATPDRIIHEQYF
TGTGCCACCCCCGACAGGATTATCCACGAGCAGTACTTC
>NA|NA|TRBV27|TRBJ2-5
CASSLSGTFQYQETQYF
TGTGCCAGCAGTTTATCGGGGACTTTCCAGTACCAAGAGACCCAGTACTTC
>NA|NA|TRBV28|TRBJ1-3
CASSPSLSGNTIYF
TGTGCCAGCAGTCCAAGCCTCTCTGGAAACACCATATATTTT
>TRBD2|NA|TRBV27|TRBJ2-3
CASSLGLISDTQYF
TGTGCCAGCAGTTTGGGACTAATCTCCGATACGCAGTATTTT
>NA|NA|TRBV27|TRBJ1-1
CASSLSGTNEAFF
TGTGCCAGCAGTTTAAGTGGGACAAATGAAGCTTTCTTT
>NA|NA|TRBV2|TRBJ1-5
CASSGSGANQPQHF
TGTGCCAGCAGTGGAAGTGGGGCCAATCAGCCCCAGCATTTT
>NA|NA|TRBV6-5|TRBJ1-5
CASSKSQGWNQPQHF
TGTGCCAGCAGTAAGTCCCAGGGGTGGAATCAGCCCCAGCATTTT
>NA|once|TRBV5-1|TRBJ2-3
CASSFYVRDTQYF
TGCGCCAGCAGCTTCTACGTGCGGGATACGCAGTATTTT
>NA|NA|TRBV24-1|TRBJ1-3
CATSDPGNSGNTIYF
TGTGCCACCAGTGATCCAGGGAACTCTGGAAACACCATATATTTT
>TRBD1|NA|TRBV7-2|TRBJ1-2
CASSATGGPYGYTF
TGTGCCAGCAGCGCTACAGGGGGCCCTTATGGCTACACCTTC
>NA|NA|TRBV2|TRBJ2-2
CASKRLAGELFF
TGTGCCAGCAAACGACTAGCCGGGGAGCTGTTTTTT
>TRBD1|NA|TRBV29-1|TRBJ2-7
CSVLPGQGATYEQYF
TGCAGCGTCCTCCCCGGGCAGGGGGCGACCTACGAGCAGTACTTC
>NA|NA|TRBV7-3|TRBJ1-2
CASSTQQGSVDGYTF
TGTGCCAGCAGCACCCAACAGGGATCAGTGGATGGCTACACCTTC
>TRBD1|NA|TRBV28|TRBJ1-2
CASSLYLRAGGGGYTF
TGTGCCAGCAGTTTATATCTTAGGGCAGGGGGCGGTGGCTACACCTTC
>TRBD2|NA|TRBV6-6|TRBJ2-7
CASQLADRYEQYF
TGTGCCAGCCAACTAGCGGACCGTTACGAGCAGTACTTC
>NA|few|TRBV27|TRBJ1-6
CASTLGGSSYNSPLHF
TGTGCCAGCACCCTAGGAGGGAGCTCCTATAATTCACCCCTCCACTTT
>TRBD1|few|TRBV6-4|TRBJ1-2
CASSGQGAGGYTF
TGTGCCAGCAGTGGGCAGGGGGCTGGTGGCTACACCTTC
>NA|NA|TRBV9|TRBJ1-3
CASSPEAAAIYF
TGTGCCAGCAGCCCTGAAGCCGCCGCCATATATTTT
>TRBD2|NA|TRBV11-2|TRBJ2-3
CASSPWTSVTDTQYF
TGTGCCAGCAGCCCGTGGACTAGCGTCACAGATACGCAGTATTTT
>NA|NA|TRBV28|TRBJ2-7
CASSLPSGFVGSSYEQYF
TGTGCCAGCAGTTTACCCTCAGGCTTCGTCGGGAGTAGCTACGAGCAGTACTTC
>TRBD2|NA|TRBV10-3|TRBJ2-1
CAISELSGSYNEQFF
TGTGCCATCAGTGAGCTAAGCGGGAGTTACAATGAGCAGTTCTTC
>NA|NA|TRBV28|TRBJ2-7
CASSRLSPSSYEQYF
TGTGCCAGCAGCAGACTCTCACCCAGCTCCTACGAGCAGTACTTC
>NA|NA|TRBV19|TRBJ1-2
CASSSSQGLLYGYTF
TGTGCCAGTAGTAGCTCCCAGGGACTACTCTATGGCTACACCTTC
>NA|NA|TRBV6-2/TRBV6-3|TRBJ1-1
CASSNPEGVGTEAFF
TGTGCCAGCAGCAACCCTGAGGGGGTTGGCACTGAAGCTTTCTTT
>TRBD2|NA|TRBV28|TRBJ2-1
CASTAGSGRVHEQFF
TGTGCCAGCACCGCGGGGAGCGGGAGGGTACATGAGCAGTTCTTC
>NA|NA|TRBV18|TRBJ2-2
CASSPGLGAGELFF
TGTGCCAGCTCACCGGGACTGGGCGCCGGGGAGCTGTTTTTT
>NA|few|TRBV9|TRBJ1-6
CASSWEGSPLHF
TGTGCCAGCAGCTGGGAGGGCTCACCCCTCCACTTT
>NA|NA|TRBV7-3|TRBJ1-1
CASSLTANTEAFF
TGTGCCAGCAGCCTTACAGCGAACACTGAAGCTTTCTTT
>NA|NA|TRBV6-5|TRBJ1-2
CASGIGVGGYTF
TGTGCCAGTGGTATAGGGGTTGGTGGCTACACCTTC
>TRBD2|NA|TRBV9|TRBJ2-7
CASSVGAGESYEQYF
TGTGCCAGCAGCGTAGGAGCGGGAGAGTCCTACGAGCAGTACTTC
>NA|NA|TRBV6-5|TRBJ1-1
CASSQDRGVTEAFF
TGTGCCAGCAGTCAGGACAGAGGTGTGACTGAAGCTTTCTTT
>TRBD1|NA|TRBV5-1|TRBJ1-6
CASSLGQGGYSPLHF
TGCGCCAGCAGCCTCGGACAGGGTGGTTATTCACCCCTCCACTTT
>NA|NA|TRBV2|TRBJ2-6
CAEGGDGANVLTF
TGTGCCGAAGGGGGGGATGGGGCCAACGTCCTGACTTTC
>NA|NA|TRBV2|TRBJ2-3
CASSESRDWTDTQYF
TGTGCCAGCAGTGAGTCGCGGGACTGGACAGATACGCAGTATTTT
>TRBD1|NA|TRBV9|TRBJ2-5
CASSVQGAGETQYF
TGTGCCAGCAGCGTGCAGGGGGCGGGGGAGACCCAGTACTTC
>TRBD2|NA|TRBV25-1|TRBJ2-7
CASSESSGTDYEQYF
TGTGCCAGCAGTGAATCTAGCGGGACGGACTACGAGCAGTACTTC
>TRBD2|NA|TRBV3-1/TRBV3-2|TRBJ2-1
CASSQEKLAGGNEQFF
TGTGCCAGCAGCCAAGAGAAACTAGCGGGAGGGAATGAGCAGTTCTTC